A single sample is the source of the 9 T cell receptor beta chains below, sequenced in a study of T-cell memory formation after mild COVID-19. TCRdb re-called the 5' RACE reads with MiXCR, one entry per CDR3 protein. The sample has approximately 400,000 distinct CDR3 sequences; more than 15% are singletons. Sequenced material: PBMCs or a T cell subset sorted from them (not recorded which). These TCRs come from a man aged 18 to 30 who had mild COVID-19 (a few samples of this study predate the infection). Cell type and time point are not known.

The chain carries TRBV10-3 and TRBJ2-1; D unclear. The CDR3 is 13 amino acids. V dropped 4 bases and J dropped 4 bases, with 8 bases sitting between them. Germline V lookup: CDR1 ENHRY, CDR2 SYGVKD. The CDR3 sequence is CAISGLEYNEQFF. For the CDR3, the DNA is TGTGCCATCAGTGGTTTAGAGTACAATGAGCAGTTCTTC.

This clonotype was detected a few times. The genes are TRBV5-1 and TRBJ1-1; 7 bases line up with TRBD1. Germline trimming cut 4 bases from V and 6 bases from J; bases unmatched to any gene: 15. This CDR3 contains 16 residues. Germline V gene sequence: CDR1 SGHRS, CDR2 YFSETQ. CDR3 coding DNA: TGCGCCAGCAGCCAAAACCTACAGGGGCGTGATGCTGAAGCTTTCTTT. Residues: CASSQNLQGRDAEAFF. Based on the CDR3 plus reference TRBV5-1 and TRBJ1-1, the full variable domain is KAGVTQTPRYLIKTRGQQVTLSCSPISGHRSVSWYQQTPGQGLQFLFEYFSETQRNKGNFPGRFSGRQFSNSRSEMNVSTLELGDSALYLCASSQNLQGRDAEAFFGQGTRLTVV.

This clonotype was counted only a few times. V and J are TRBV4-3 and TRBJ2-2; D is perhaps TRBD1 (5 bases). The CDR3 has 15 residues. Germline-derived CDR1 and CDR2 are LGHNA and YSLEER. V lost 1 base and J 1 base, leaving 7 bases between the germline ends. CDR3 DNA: TGCGCCAGCAGCCAAGGACAGAGGAACACCGGGGAGCTGTTTTTT. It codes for CASSQGQRNTGELFF.

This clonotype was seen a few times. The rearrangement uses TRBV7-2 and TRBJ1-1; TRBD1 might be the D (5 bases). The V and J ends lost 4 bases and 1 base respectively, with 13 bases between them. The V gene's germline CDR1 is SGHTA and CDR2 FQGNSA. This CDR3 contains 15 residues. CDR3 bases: TGTGCCAGCAGCTCCTTCGGGGGGAAGAACACTGAAGCTTTCTTT. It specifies CASSSFGGKNTEAFF. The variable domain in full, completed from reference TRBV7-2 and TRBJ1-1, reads GAGVSQSPSNKVTEKGKDVELRCDPISGHTALYWYRQSLGQGLEFLIYFQGNSAPDKSGLPSDRFSAERTGGSVSTLTIQRTQQEDSAVYLCASSSFGGKNTEAFFGQGTRLTVV.

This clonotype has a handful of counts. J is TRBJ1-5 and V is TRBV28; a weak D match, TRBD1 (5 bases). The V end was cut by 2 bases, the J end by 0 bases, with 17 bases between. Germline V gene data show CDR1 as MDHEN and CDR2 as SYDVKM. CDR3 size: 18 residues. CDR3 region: CASSLNQWGGSSNQPQHF. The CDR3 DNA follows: TGTGCCAGCAGTTTAAATCAATGGGGCGGGAGTAGCAATCAGCCCCAGCATTTT.

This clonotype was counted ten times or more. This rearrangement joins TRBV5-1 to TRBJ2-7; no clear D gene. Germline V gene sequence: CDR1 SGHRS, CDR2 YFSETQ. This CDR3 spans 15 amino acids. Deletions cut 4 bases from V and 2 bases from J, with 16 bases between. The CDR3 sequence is CASSPGPEITYEQYF. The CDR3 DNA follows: TGCGCCAGCAGCCCAGGACCGGAGATCACCTACGAGCAGTACTTC.

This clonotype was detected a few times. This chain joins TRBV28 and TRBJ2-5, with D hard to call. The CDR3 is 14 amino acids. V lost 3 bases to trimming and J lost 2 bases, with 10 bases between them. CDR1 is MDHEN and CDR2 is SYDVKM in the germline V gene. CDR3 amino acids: CASSLEQLQETQYF. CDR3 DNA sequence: TGTGCCAGCAGTTTGGAGCAGCTACAAGAGACCCAGTACTTC.

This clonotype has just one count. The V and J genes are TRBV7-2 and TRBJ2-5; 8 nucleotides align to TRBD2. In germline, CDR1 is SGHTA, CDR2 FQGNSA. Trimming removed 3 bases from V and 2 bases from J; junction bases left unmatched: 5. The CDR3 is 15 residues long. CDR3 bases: TGTGCCAGCAGCTTTACAGCGGGGGTGCAAGAGACCCAGTACTTC. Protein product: CASSFTAGVQETQYF.

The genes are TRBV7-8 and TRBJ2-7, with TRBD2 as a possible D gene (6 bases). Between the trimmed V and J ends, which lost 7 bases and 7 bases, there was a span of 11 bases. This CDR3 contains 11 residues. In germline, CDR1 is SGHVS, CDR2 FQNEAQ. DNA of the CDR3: TGTGCCAGCACCGGGGGAAGAGAGCAGTACTTC. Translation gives CASTGGREQYF.